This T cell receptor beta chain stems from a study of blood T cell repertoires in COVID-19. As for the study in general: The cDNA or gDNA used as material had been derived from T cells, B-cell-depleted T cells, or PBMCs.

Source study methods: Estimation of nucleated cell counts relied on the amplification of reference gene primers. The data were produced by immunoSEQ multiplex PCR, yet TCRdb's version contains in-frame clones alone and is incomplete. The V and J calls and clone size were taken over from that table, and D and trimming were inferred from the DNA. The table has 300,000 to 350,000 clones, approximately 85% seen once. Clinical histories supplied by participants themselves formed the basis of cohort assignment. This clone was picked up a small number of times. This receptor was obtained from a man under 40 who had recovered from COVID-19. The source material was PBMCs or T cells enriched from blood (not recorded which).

CDR3 DNA sequence: TGTGCCAGCAGCTTAGATGTGGGAGCGGTCTCTGAAGCTTTCTTT. Its protein is CASSLDVGAVSEAFF. V is TRBV7-9 and J is TRBJ1-1; no definite D call. Germline CDR1 SEHNR, CDR2 FQNEAQ (reference sequence). This CDR3 has 15 residues. The V gene lost 1 base and the J gene lost 6 bases, with 15 bases spanning the gap.